Shown below are 22 T cell receptor beta chains from a single sample sequenced in a study of cytomegalovirus exposure and HLA in healthy donors. Libraries were prepared by immunoSEQ multiplex PCR; TCRdb keeps only in-frame clonotypes and omits some of them. The sample holds roughly 110,000 clones; 88% are singletons and the top ten take around 1.7%. Material for sequencing was PBMCs. The receptors originated from a woman aged 18-29 years in good health and CMV-seropositive.

This clone is a singleton in its sample. This rearrangement joins TRBV7-9 to TRBJ1-2; 10 positions match TRBD1. The V and J ends lost 0 bases and 3 bases, in that order; junction bases with no gene match: 4. The CDR3 loop spans 16 amino acids. Germline V gene sequence: CDR1 SEHNR, CDR2 FQNEAQ (reference sequence). The CDR3 bases are TGTGCCAGCAGCTTAGCGCTTGGACAGGGGGACTATGGCTACACCTTC. It is translated as CASSLALGQGDYGYTF.

The chain employs TRBV7-9 and TRBJ2-7; perhaps TRBD1 as D (6 bases). V was shortened by 6 bases and J by 1 base, with 16 bases between the two germline ends. The V gene's germline CDR1 is SEHNR and CDR2 FQNEAQ (reference sequence). The CDR3 runs to 15 residues. DNA for the CDR3: TGTGCCAGCAGTCACCGGGACATGGGGTCCTACGAGCAGTACTTC. Its protein is CASSHRDMGSYEQYF.

The chain joins TRBV10-3 to TRBJ2-3, with D perhaps TRBD1 (5 bases). CDR3 size: 14 residues. Germline V gives CDR1 ENHRY, CDR2 SYGVKD. V was trimmed by 0 bases and J by 6 bases, leaving 10 bases between them. The CDR3 DNA reads as TGTGCCATCAGTGAGTCAGAAGGGGCCGATACGCAGTATTTT. Translation gives CAISESEGADTQYF.

The chain is built from TRBV5-5 and TRBJ2-7; a possible D gene is TRBD1 (6 bases). The germline CDR1 and CDR2 sequences are SGHKS and YYEKEE (reference sequence). Deletions cut 0 bases from V and 3 bases from J, with 16 bases between. The CDR3 runs 16 residues. Here the CDR3 DNA reads TGTGCCAGCAGCTTGGCCGCCTACAGGGAAATCTACGAGCAGTACGTC. This encodes CASSLAAYREIYEQYV.

V is TRBV6-5 and J is TRBJ2-5; D not certain. Germline V gene sequence: CDR1 MNHEY, CDR2 SVGAGI. The CDR3 consists of 13 residues. Trimming pared 0 bases from V and 5 bases from J, leaving 7 bases between. The CDR3 loop is CASSYSPRETQYF. The CDR3 DNA is TGTGCCAGCAGTTACTCTCCCCGGGAGACCCAGTACTTC.

The V and J genes are TRBV15 and TRBJ2-3; possible D gene TRBD2, 6 bases. The CDR3 sequence is 15 residues long. Germline V gives CDR1 LNHNV, CDR2 YYDKDF (reference sequence). Deletions cut 0 bases from V and 1 base from J, with 8 bases between. CDR3: CATSREGGGTDTQYF. The CDR3 DNA reads TGTGCCACCAGCAGAGAGGGGGGTGGCACAGATACGCAGTATTTT.

This sequence joins TRBV10-3 and TRBJ2-7, with 14 bases that match TRBD2. This CDR3 region has 16 residues. Germline-derived CDR1 and CDR2 are ENHRY and SYGVKD. V lost 10 bases, J lost 4 bases, and 12 bases stayed unmatched. The CDR3 reads CATLGTSGGLGYEQYV. The CDR3 nucleotides are TGTGCCACCCTCGGGACTAGCGGGGGACTTGGATACGAGCAGTACGTC.

This chain joins TRBV14 and TRBJ2-7, with TRBD1 matching over 7 bases. CDR3 length: 14 residues. The ends lost 0 bases at V and 4 bases at J; junction bases unmatched: 3. Germline V gene lookup returns CDR1 SGHDN and CDR2 FVKESK. CDR3 DNA sequence: TGTGCCAGCAGCCAAGAGACAGGGCCGTACGAGCAGTACTTC. Its protein product is CASSQETGPYEQYF.

The chain links TRBV19 to TRBJ2-3; D is undetermined. The germline V gene encodes CDR1 LNHDA and CDR2 SQIVND (reference sequence). V shed 1 base and J shed 2 bases, with 10 bases lying between them. This CDR3 is built from 15 residues. CDR3: CASSIAALSTDTQYF. The CDR3, as DNA: TGTGCCAGTAGTATAGCCGCACTCTCCACAGATACGCAGTATTTT.

The V call is TRBV19, the J call TRBJ2-7, with a weak D call TRBD1 (6 bases). Between the trimmed V and J ends, which lost 2 bases and 5 bases, there was a span of 10 bases. The CDR3 is 13 residues long. Per the germline V gene, CDR1 is LNHDA and CDR2 is SQIVND (reference sequence). CDR3: CASSIQGMDEQYF. The CDR3, as DNA: TGTGCCAGTAGTATACAGGGGATGGACGAGCAGTACTTC.

This sequence joins TRBV7-6 and TRBJ2-7; TRBD2 is a possible D gene (6 bases). This CDR3 contains 14 residues. From germline, CDR1 is SGHVS and CDR2 FNYEAQ. With 4 bases removed from V and 4 bases from J, the gap between germline ends came to 14 bases. The CDR3 here is CASSSAGGRYEQYF. CDR3 DNA sequence: TGTGCCAGCAGCTCAGCCGGGGGTCGTTACGAGCAGTACTTC.

The J gene is TRBJ2-1, the V gene TRBV11-3; weak D call: TRBD2 (5 bases). This CDR3 spans 16 amino acids. From germline, CDR1 is SGHNT and CDR2 YENEEA. The V and J ends lost 5 bases and 0 bases respectively, with 14 bases between them. This CDR3 is CASSPFGGSSYNEQFF. In DNA, the CDR3 is TGTGCCAGCAGCCCTTTCGGAGGCAGCTCCTACAATGAGCAGTTCTTC.

This clone was seen a single time. The rearrangement joins TRBV19 to TRBJ2-2, with a possible D match to TRBD1 (5 bases). Germline CDR1 reads LNHDA; CDR2 reads SQIVND (reference sequence). Deletions cut 7 bases from V and 7 bases from J, with 16 bases between. The CDR3 sequence is 14 residues long. The DNA for the CDR3 is TGTGCCAGTACCCCTCAGGGAAGAAACGGGGAGCTGTTTTTT. Translating gives CASTPQGRNGELFF. Full variable domain (missing parts from reference TRBV19 and TRBJ2-2): DGGITQSPKYLFRKEGQNVTLSCEQNLNHDAMYWYRQDPGQGLRLIYYSQIVNDFQKGDIAEGYSVSREKKESFPLTVTSAQKNPTAFYLCASTPQGRNGELFFGEGSRLTVL.

V and J are TRBV5-6 and TRBJ2-3; a weak D match, TRBD1 (5 bases). The CDR3 extends over 14 amino acids. Germline CDR1 is SGHDT and CDR2 is YYEEEE. Between the trimmed V and J ends, which lost 5 bases and 0 bases, there was a span of 10 bases. The CDR3 DNA follows: TGTGCCAGCAGTTCTGCAGGGAGCACAGATACGCAGTATTTT. It translates to CASSSAGSTDTQYF.

This chain uses TRBV11-2 with TRBJ1-2; 9 bases align to TRBD1. Germline trimming cut 4 bases from V and 4 bases from J; bases unmatched to any gene: 16. The CDR3 is made up of 18 amino acids. The V gene's germline CDR1 is SGHAT and CDR2 FQNNGV. CDR3 protein: CASSSAPRTGVRSYGYTF. In nucleotides, the CDR3 is TGTGCCAGCAGCTCAGCCCCCCGGACAGGGGTGAGGAGCTATGGCTACACCTTC.

The CDR3 is CASNSQRGTQYF. DNA of the CDR3: TGTGCCAGTAATTCACAAAGGGGGACCCAGTACTTC. V usage is TRBV19 and J usage is TRBJ2-5; possibly TRBD1 for D (5 bases). CDR1 and CDR2 from the germline V gene are LNHDA and SQIVND (reference sequence). This CDR3 is 12 amino acids long. The germline V and J ends were trimmed by 7 bases and 7 bases, with 13 bases remaining between them.

The chain recombines TRBV18 with TRBJ1-2, with D uncertain. CDR1 is KGHSH and CDR2 is LQKENI in the germline V gene. CDR3 length equals 13 residues. The V end was cut by 3 bases, the J end by 6 bases, with 11 bases between. CDR3 residues: CASSPPVSNGYTF. The CDR3 coding sequence is TGTGCCAGCTCACCGCCGGTCTCCAATGGCTACACCTTC.

The genes are TRBV28 and TRBJ2-2; the D gene is possibly TRBD1 (6 bases). V shed 2 bases and J shed 7 bases, with 20 bases lying between them. Per the germline V gene, CDR1 is MDHEN and CDR2 is SYDVKM. The CDR3 extends over 17 amino acids. The CDR3 DNA follows: TGTGCCAGCAGTTTAGAGGTCGACAGGACACTGAACGGGGAGCTGTTTTTT. Translation gives CASSLEVDRTLNGELFF.

The genes are TRBV25-1 and TRBJ2-5; possibly TRBD1 for D (5 bases). Between the trimmed V and J ends, which lost 2 bases and 5 bases, there was a span of 12 bases. The CDR3 runs 14 residues. Germline V gene lookup returns CDR1 MGHDK and CDR2 SYGVNS. The DNA for the CDR3 is TGTGCCAGCAGTGAACCCGGACACGGGGAGACCCAGTACTTC. This gives the protein CASSEPGHGETQYF. Combining the CDR3 with reference TRBV25-1 and TRBJ2-5 gives the whole variable domain EADIYQTPRYLVIGTGKKITLECSQTMGHDKMYWYQQDPGMELHLIHYSYGVNSTEKGDLSSESTVSRIRTEHFPLTLESARPSHTSQYLCASSEPGHGETQYFGPGTRLLVL.

This chain links TRBV18 with TRBJ1-3, with D possibly being TRBD1 (6 bases). From germline, CDR1 is KGHSH and CDR2 LQKENI. The CDR3 totals 16 residues. V was shortened by 5 bases and J by 0 bases, with 14 bases between the two germline ends. CDR3 coding DNA: TGTGCCAGCTCATATGGGACACAGCTCTCTGGAAACACCATATATTTT. Amino acid sequence: CASSYGTQLSGNTIYF.

The genes are TRBV5-6 and TRBJ1-2, with 7 bases that match TRBD1. Trimming removed 2 bases from V and 2 bases from J; junction bases left unmatched: 6. Per germline, CDR1 SGHDT and CDR2 YYEEEE. The CDR3 contains 15 residues. CDR3 region: CASSFGTVVNYGYTF. DNA for the CDR3: TGTGCCAGCAGCTTCGGGACAGTCGTAAACTATGGCTACACCTTC.

The V and J genes are TRBV6-1 and TRBJ2-7; 9 nucleotides align to TRBD1. The junction had 4 bases not matched to a gene; V was cut back by 3 bases and J by 1 base. The germline V gene encodes CDR1 MNHNS and CDR2 SASEGT. This CDR3 comprises 15 residues. CDR3 loop: CASSETGTGSYEQYF. CDR3 sequence (DNA): TGTGCCAGCAGTGAGACCGGGACAGGGTCCTACGAGCAGTACTTC.